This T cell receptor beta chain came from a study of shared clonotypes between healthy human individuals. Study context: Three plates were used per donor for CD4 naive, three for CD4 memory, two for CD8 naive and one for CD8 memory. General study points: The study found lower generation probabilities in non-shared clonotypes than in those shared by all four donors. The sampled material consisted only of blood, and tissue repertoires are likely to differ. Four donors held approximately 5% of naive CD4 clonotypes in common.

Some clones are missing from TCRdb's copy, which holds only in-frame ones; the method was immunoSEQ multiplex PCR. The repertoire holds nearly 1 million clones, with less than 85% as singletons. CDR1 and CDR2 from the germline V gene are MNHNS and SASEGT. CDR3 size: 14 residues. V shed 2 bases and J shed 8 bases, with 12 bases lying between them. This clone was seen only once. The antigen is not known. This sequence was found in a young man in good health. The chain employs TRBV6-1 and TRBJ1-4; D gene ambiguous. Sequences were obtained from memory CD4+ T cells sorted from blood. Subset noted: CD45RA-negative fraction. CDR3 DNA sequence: TGTGCCAGCAGTGAACAGCCTTTGGGGGAAAAACTGTTTTTT. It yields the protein CASSEQPLGEKLFF.